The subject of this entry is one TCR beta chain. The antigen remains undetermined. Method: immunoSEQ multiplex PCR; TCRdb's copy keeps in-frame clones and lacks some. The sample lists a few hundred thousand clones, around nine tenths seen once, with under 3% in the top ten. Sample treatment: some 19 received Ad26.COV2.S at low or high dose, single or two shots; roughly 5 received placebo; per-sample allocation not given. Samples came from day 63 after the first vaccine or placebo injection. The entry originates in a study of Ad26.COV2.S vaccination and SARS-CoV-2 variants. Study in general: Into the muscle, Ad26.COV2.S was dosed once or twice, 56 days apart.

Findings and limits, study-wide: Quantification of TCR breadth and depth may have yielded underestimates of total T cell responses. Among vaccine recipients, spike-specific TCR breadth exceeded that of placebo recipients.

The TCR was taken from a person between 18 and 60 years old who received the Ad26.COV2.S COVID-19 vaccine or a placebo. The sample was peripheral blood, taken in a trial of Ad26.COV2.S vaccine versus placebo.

CDR3 region: CASSPRQGSYTEAFF. In nucleotides, the CDR3 is TGTGCCAGCAGCCCCCGACAGGGTAGTTACACTGAAGCTTTCTTT. The chain combines TRBV9 with TRBJ1-1, with TRBD1 matching over 7 bases. Germline CDR1 and CDR2: SGDLS and YYNGEE. V was pared by 4 bases and J by 3 bases, with 9 bases of the junction left unmatched. The CDR3 totals 15 residues. The variable domain in full, completed from reference TRBV9 and TRBJ1-1, reads DSGVTQTPKHLITATGQRVTLRCSPRSGDLSVYWYQQSLDQGLQFLIQYYNGEERAKGNILERFSAQQFPDLHSELNLSSLELGDSALYFCASSPRQGSYTEAFFGQGTRLTVV.